This T cell receptor beta chain was captured by sequencing in a study of T cell responses to AZD1222 COVID-19 vaccine. TCRdb's copy holds only in-frame clones and misses some; the assay was immunoSEQ multiplex PCR. Here the sample spans around 65,000 clones, roughly 85% being singletons. Regarding this clone: Antigen unknown.

Study-wide findings and caveats: As reported, nearly half of all spike-specific TCRs target variant regions that are unmutated. After the peak T cell response, and only then, were repertoires sampled. Clonal diversity may have been underestimated in mostly white British donors.

This sequence originates from an adult who received the AZD1222 COVID-19 vaccine. This specimen consisted of peripheral blood, obtained 28 days after the second AZD1222 dose.

The CDR3 loop reads CASSPGLSYEQYF. CDR3 coding DNA: TGTGCCAGCAGCCCCGGACTTTCCTACGAGCAGTACTTC. V is TRBV9 and J is TRBJ2-7, with D maybe TRBD2 (5 bases). Germline V gene lookup returns CDR1 SGDLS and CDR2 YYNGEE. This CDR3 contains 13 residues. The V end was cut by 4 bases, the J end by 1 base, with 9 bases between. The full variable domain, with the rest looked up from reference TRBV9 and TRBJ2-7, is DSGVTQTPKHLITATGQRVTLRCSPRSGDLSVYWYQQSLDQGLQFLIQYYNGEERAKGNILERFSAQQFPDLHSELNLSSLELGDSALYFCASSPGLSYEQYFGPGTRLTVT.